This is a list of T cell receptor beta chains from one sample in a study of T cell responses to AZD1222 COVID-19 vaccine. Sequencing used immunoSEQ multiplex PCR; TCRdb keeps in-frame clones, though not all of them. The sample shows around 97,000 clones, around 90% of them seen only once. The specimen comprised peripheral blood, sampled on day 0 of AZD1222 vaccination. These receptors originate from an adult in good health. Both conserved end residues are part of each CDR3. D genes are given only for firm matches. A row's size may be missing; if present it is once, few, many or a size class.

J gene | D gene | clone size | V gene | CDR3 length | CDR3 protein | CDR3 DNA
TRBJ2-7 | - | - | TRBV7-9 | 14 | CASSLHHREYEQYF | TGTGCCAGCAGCTTACATCACAGGGAATACGAGCAGTACTTC
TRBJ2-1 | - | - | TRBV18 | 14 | CASSGLNSYNEQFF | TGTGCCAGCTCCGGACTGAACTCCTACAATGAGCAGTTCTTC
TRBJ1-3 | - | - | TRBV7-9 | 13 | CASSLRAGNTIYF | TGTGCCAGCAGCTTACGGGCTGGAAACACCATATATTTT
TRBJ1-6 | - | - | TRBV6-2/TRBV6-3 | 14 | CASSTDAPNSPLHF | TGTGCCAGCAGTACCGACGCCCCGAATTCACCCCTCCACTTT
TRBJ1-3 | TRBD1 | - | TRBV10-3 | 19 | CAISEPGQGTIRGGNTIYF | TGTGCCATCAGTGAACCGGGACAGGGCACTATTCGAGGGGGAAACACCATATATTTT
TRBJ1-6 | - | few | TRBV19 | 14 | CATTSGAVNSPLHF | TGTGCCACCACCTCCGGGGCCGTTAATTCACCCCTCCACTTT
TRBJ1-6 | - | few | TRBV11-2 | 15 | CASSGVKGFNSPLHF | TGTGCCAGCAGCGGGGTGAAGGGGTTTAATTCACCCCTCCACTTT
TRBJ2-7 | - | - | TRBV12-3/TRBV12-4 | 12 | CASSRGTSEQYF | TGTGCCAGCAGCAGGGGGACTAGCGAGCAGTACTTC
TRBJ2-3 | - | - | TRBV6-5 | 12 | CASSYEPATQYF | TGTGCCAGCAGTTACGAGCCGGCCACGCAGTATTTT
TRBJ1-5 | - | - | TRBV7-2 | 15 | CASSLAGGDWQPQHF | TGTGCCAGCAGCTTAGCAGGGGGAGATTGGCAGCCCCAGCATTTT
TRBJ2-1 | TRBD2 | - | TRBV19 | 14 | CASNSGGIVAEQFF | TGTGCCAGTAATAGCGGGGGGATCGTGGCTGAGCAGTTCTTC
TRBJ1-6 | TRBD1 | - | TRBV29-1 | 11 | CSVLQGQGLHF | TGCAGCGTGCTCCAGGGACAGGGGCTCCACTTT
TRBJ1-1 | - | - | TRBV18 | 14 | CASSPAGMNTEAFF | TGTGCCAGCTCACCGGCGGGCATGAACACTGAAGCTTTCTTT
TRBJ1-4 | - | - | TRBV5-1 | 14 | CASSFSEGNEKLFF | TGCGCCAGCAGCTTTTCGGAGGGGAATGAAAAACTGTTTTTT
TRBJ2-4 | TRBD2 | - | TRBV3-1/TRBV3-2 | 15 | CASSQRGLAGSIQYF | TGTGCCAGCAGCCAAAGGGGACTAGCGGGGAGCATTCAGTACTTC
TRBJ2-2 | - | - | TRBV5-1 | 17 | CASSLFSPGMNTGELFF | TGCGCCAGCAGCTTGTTCAGTCCGGGGATGAACACCGGGGAGCTGTTTTTT
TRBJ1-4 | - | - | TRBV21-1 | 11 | CASNSNEKLFF | TGTGCCAGCAATAGTAATGAAAAACTGTTTTTT
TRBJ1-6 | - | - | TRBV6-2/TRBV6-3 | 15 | CASSYSWQKNSPLHF | TGTGCCAGCAGTTACTCGTGGCAGAAGAATTCACCCCTCCACTTT
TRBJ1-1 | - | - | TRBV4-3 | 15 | CASSQDTGLGTEAFF | TGCGCCAGCAGCCAAGATACAGGGCTCGGCACTGAAGCTTTCTTT
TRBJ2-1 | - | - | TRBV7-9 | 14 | CASSFQRYYNEQFF | TGTGCCAGCAGCTTTCAGAGGTACTACAATGAGCAGTTCTTC
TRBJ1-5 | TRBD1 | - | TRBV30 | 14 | CAWSGLQGNQPQHF | TGTGCCTGGAGTGGATTACAGGGGAATCAGCCCCAGCATTTT
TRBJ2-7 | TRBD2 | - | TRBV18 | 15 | CASSSLAGGSYEQYF | TGTGCCAGCTCCTCACTAGCGGGGGGCTCCTACGAGCAGTACTTC
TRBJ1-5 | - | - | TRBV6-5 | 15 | CASSHRDPREQPQHF | TGTGCCAGCAGCCACCGGGACCCCCGCGAGCAGCCCCAGCATTTT
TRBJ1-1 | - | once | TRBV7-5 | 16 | CARSSGGGQGSTEAFF | TGTGCCAGAAGTTCCGGGGGGGGACAGGGTTCGACTGAAGCTTTCTTT
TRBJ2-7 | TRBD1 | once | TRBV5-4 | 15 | CASSDPGQGAYEQYF | TGTGCCAGCAGTGACCCGGGACAGGGCGCCTACGAGCAGTACTTC
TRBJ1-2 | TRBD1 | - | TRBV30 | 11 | CAWVQGGGYTF | TGTGCCTGGGTACAGGGGGGCGGCTACACCTTC
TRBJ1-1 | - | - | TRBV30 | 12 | CAWSASTVEAFF | TGTGCCTGGAGCGCGTCGACAGTTGAAGCTTTCTTT